Below are 15 T cell receptor beta chains sequenced from a single sample in a study of shared clonotypes between healthy human individuals. TCRdb keeps only in-frame clones here, not all; method: immunoSEQ multiplex PCR. Of 1,400,000 or so clones in the sample, about 98.5% were seen once. Sequencing was carried out using naive CD4+ T cells sorted from blood. Subset: CD45RA+ positively selected. The receptors were gathered from a man in his thirties or forties in good health.

V is TRBV7-2 and J is TRBJ2-3, with TRBD1 matching 9 bases. Germline trimming cut 2 bases from V and 4 bases from J; bases unmatched to any gene: 4. The V gene's germline CDR1 is SGHTA and CDR2 FQGNSA. The CDR3 consists of 15 residues. The CDR3: CASSLWDREADTQYF. In DNA form, the CDR3 reads TGTGCCAGCAGCTTATGGGACAGGGAGGCAGATACGCAGTATTTT.

This clone was detected once. This sequence joins TRBV28 and TRBJ1-3, with TRBD1 identical over 10 bases. The CDR3 length is 15 residues. J was trimmed by 4 bases and V by 6 bases; bases with no gene match: 6. Germline values: CDR1 MDHEN, CDR2 SYDVKM. CDR3 nucleotides: TGTGCCAGCAGCTGGGGGACAGGGGCAGGAAACACCATATATTTT. Protein product: CASSWGTGAGNTIYF. Based on the CDR3 plus reference TRBV28 and TRBJ1-3, the full variable domain is DVKVTQSSRYLVKRTGEKVFLECVQDMDHENMFWYRQDPGLGLRLIYFSYDVKMKEKGDIPEGYSVSREKKERFSLILESASTNQTSMYLCASSWGTGAGNTIYFGEGSWLTVV.

About this clone itself: This CDR3 is also generated by other DNA sequences in the sample. The chain recombines TRBV5-5 with TRBJ2-1; D gene ambiguous. The germline gives CDR1 SGHKS, CDR2 YYEKEE (reference sequence). V was clipped by 0 bases and J by 4 bases, with 5 bases between them. CDR3 size: 13 residues. CDR3 in amino acids: CASSLALYNEQFF. The CDR3 coding sequence is TGTGCCAGCAGCTTGGCCCTTTACAATGAGCAGTTCTTC.

The chain employs TRBV7-3 and TRBJ2-1; perhaps TRBD2 as D (6 bases). The CDR3 loop spans 16 amino acids. The germline V and J ends were trimmed by 3 bases and 2 bases, with 14 bases remaining between them. CDR1 is SGHTA, CDR2 FQGTGA, per germline. The CDR3 region is CASSFPTSTTYNEQFF. In DNA, the CDR3 is TGTGCCAGCAGCTTCCCAACTAGCACAACCTACAATGAGCAGTTCTTC.

In DNA form, the CDR3 reads TGTGCCAGCAGCTTCAGGGGGGATGCTGGAAACACCATATATTTT. This translates into CASSFRGDAGNTIYF. The genes are TRBV11-2 and TRBJ1-3; 7 bases map to TRBD1. V shed 3 bases and J 2 bases; nucleotides not matched to a gene: 4. This CDR3 is 15 amino acids long. The germline CDR1 and CDR2 sequences are SGHAT and FQNNGV.

The rearrangement links TRBV5-4 to TRBJ2-7, with D unresolved. The CDR3 covers 16 residues. The germline V gene has CDR1 SGHNT and CDR2 YYREEE (reference sequence). Trimming took off 4 bases at V and 6 bases at J, with 23 bases between the two ends. In DNA, the CDR3 is TGTGCCAGCAGCCCTCTCGGCCCACACACAACGGGCGAGCAGTACTTC. The encoded protein is CASSPLGPHTTGEQYF.

The chain carries TRBV7-2 and TRBJ2-7, with D perhaps matching TRBD1 or TRBD2 (5 bases each). The CDR3 covers 16 residues. V was shortened by 1 base and J by 3 bases, with 16 bases between the two germline ends. CDR1 SGHTA and CDR2 FQGNSA come from the germline V gene. CDR3 amino acids: CASSLVVGGGIYEQYF. DNA of the CDR3: TGTGCCAGCAGCTTAGTAGTGGGTGGGGGTATCTACGAGCAGTACTTC. Together with reference TRBV7-2 and TRBJ2-7, the CDR3 gives the full variable domain: GAGVSQSPSNKVTEKGKDVELRCDPISGHTALYWYRQSLGQGLEFLIYFQGNSAPDKSGLPSDRFSAERTGGSVSTLTIQRTQQEDSAVYLCASSLVVGGGIYEQYFGPGTRLTVT.

Notes on this clone: In the same sample, other DNA sequences code for this CDR3. This rearrangement joins TRBV5-4 to TRBJ2-7; 7 bases map to TRBD2. With V trimmed by 0 bases and J by 4 bases, 4 bases remained unmatched. Per the germline V gene, CDR1 is SGHNT and CDR2 is YYREEE (reference sequence). The CDR3 has 14 residues. The CDR3 spells CASSLEAGRYEQYF. The CDR3, as DNA: TGTGCCAGCAGCTTGGAAGCGGGACGTTACGAGCAGTACTTC.

The rearrangement joins TRBV18 to TRBJ2-3; 9 nucleotides agree with TRBD1. V was clipped by 3 bases and J by 4 bases; unmatched bases: 2. Germline V gene sequence: CDR1 KGHSH, CDR2 LQKENI. The CDR3 runs to 14 residues. This CDR3 is CASSPGTGPDTQYF. In nucleotides, the CDR3 is TGTGCCAGCTCACCCGGGACAGGGCCAGATACGCAGTATTTT.

The chain recombines TRBV6-1 with TRBJ2-5; TRBD1 agrees at 9 bases. The CDR3 length is 14 residues. Germline V gene lookup returns CDR1 MNHNS and CDR2 SASEGT. After removal of 6 bases from V and 3 bases from J, the junction contained 5 bases not matched to a gene. The CDR3 DNA is TGTGCCAGCAGGAGGACAGGGGAGAAAGAGACCCAGTACTTC. Translating gives CASRRTGEKETQYF.

The chain recombines TRBV28 with TRBJ2-1, with 13 bases matching TRBD2. Per germline, CDR1 MDHEN and CDR2 SYDVKM. This CDR3 spans 14 amino acids. V trimming: 3 bases; J trimming: 10 bases; junction bases outside the gene matches: 3. This CDR3 is CASSLGLAGPEQFF. Here the CDR3 DNA reads TGTGCCAGCAGTTTGGGACTAGCGGGACCCGAGCAGTTCTTC.

The chain recombines TRBV18 with TRBJ2-5; 8 bases line up with TRBD1. This CDR3 contains 14 residues. V shed 2 bases and J 5 bases; nucleotides not matched to a gene: 4. Germline-derived CDR1 and CDR2 are KGHSH and LQKENI. The CDR3 nucleotides are TGTGCCAGCTCACCAGCAGGGGGCGTCGAGACCCAGTACTTC. It translates to CASSPAGGVETQYF.

The rearrangement uses TRBV19 and TRBJ2-3, with D tentatively TRBD1 (6 bases). The CDR3 has 14 residues. The ends were cut back, 7 bases at V and 3 bases at J, with 14 bases in the middle. Germline CDR1 reads LNHDA; CDR2 reads SQIVND (reference sequence). This CDR3 reads CASTAGQPTDTQYF. CDR3 DNA: TGTGCCAGTACCGCCGGACAGCCTACAGATACGCAGTATTTT. The full variable domain, with the rest looked up from reference TRBV19 and TRBJ2-3, is DGGITQSPKYLFRKEGQNVTLSCEQNLNHDAMYWYRQDPGQGLRLIYYSQIVNDFQKGDIAEGYSVSREKKESFPLTVTSAQKNPTAFYLCASTAGQPTDTQYFGPGTRLTVL.

The CDR3 protein is CASSLALLADTDTQYF. Written as DNA, the CDR3 is TGTGCCAGCAGCTTAGCCCTTCTAGCGGACACAGATACGCAGTATTTT. The rearrangement uses TRBV13 and TRBJ2-3, with TRBD2 matching 7 bases. The length of the CDR3 is 16 residues. Germline V gene sequence: CDR1 PRHDT, CDR2 FYEKMQ (reference sequence). The V and J ends lost 1 base and 2 bases, in that order; junction bases with no gene match: 6.

The chain employs TRBV18 and TRBJ2-1; 7 positions match TRBD2. The V segment lost 1 base and the J segment 7 bases; nucleotides outside the gene matches: 25. This CDR3 spans 21 amino acids. In germline, CDR1 is KGHSH, CDR2 LQKENI. CDR3 residues: CASSPLAGLAWSTRKMNEQFF. The CDR3 DNA is TGTGCCAGCTCACCACTAGCGGGTTTGGCCTGGTCTACAAGGAAAATGAATGAGCAGTTCTTC.